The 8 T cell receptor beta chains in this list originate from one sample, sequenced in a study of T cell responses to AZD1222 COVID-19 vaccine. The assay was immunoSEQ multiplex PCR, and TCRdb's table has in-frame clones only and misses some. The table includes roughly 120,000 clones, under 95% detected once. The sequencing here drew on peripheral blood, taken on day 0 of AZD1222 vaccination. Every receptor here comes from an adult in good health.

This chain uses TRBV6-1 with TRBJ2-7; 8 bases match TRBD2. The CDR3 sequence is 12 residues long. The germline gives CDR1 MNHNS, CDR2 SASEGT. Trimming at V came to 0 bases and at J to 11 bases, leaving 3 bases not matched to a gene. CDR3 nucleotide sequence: TGTGCCAGCAGTGAAGCTCCGCGGGGGGAGTACTTC. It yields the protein CASSEAPRGEYF.

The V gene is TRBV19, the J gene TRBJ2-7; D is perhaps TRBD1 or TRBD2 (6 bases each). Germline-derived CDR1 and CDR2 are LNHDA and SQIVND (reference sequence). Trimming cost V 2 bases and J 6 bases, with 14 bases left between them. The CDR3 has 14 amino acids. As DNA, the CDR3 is TGTGCCAGTAGTATATGGGGGGCGTTTGGCGAGCAGTACTTC. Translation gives CASSIWGAFGEQYF.

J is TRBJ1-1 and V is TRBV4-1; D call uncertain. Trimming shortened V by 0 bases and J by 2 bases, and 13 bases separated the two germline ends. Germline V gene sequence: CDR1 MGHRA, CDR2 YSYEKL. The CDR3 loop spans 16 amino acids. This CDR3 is CASSQDLSRRNTEAFF. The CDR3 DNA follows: TGCGCCAGCAGCCAAGACCTCTCCAGAAGAAACACTGAAGCTTTCTTT.

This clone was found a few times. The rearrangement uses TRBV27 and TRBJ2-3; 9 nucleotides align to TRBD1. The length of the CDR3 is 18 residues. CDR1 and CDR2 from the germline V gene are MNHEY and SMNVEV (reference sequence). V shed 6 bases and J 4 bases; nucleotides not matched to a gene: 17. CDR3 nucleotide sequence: TGTGCCAGCAGGCCCCTAGGATCGACAGGGGGAGGTCCAGATACGCAGTATTTT. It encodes CASRPLGSTGGGPDTQYF.

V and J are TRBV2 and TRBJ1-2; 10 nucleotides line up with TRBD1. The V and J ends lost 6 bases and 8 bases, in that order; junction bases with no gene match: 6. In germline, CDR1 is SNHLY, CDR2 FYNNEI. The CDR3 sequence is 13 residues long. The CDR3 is CASRNDRGQGYTF. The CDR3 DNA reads TGTGCCAGCAGAAATGACAGGGGGCAAGGCTACACCTTC.

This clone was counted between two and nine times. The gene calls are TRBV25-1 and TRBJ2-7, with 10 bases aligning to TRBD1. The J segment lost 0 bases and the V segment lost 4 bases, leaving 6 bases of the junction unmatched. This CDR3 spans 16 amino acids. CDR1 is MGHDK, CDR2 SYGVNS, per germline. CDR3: CASSGGQGNPSYEQYF. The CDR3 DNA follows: TGTGCCAGCAGTGGGGGACAGGGGAATCCCTCCTACGAGCAGTACTTC.

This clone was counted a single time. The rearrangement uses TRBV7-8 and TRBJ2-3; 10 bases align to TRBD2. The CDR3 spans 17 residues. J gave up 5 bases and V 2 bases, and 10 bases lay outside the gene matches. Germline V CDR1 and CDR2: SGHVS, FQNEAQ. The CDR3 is CASSLIRLAGVKDTQYF. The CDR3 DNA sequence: TGTGCCAGCAGCTTAATTCGTCTAGCGGGAGTGAAAGATACGCAGTATTTT.

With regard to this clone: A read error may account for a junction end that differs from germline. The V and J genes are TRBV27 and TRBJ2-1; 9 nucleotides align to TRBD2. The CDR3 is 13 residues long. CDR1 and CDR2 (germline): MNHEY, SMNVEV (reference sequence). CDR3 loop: CASSLSVLGLAIF. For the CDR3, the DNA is TGTGCCAGCAGTTTATCGGTTTTGGGACTAGCCATCTTC.